This note documents a single TCR beta chain sequence. Its antigen remains unknown. The sample belongs to a study of beta chain features in type 1 diabetes. Study-level information: The study examined some 110,000,000 sorted cells across all samples. Study outcomes and limitations: High TCR expression in some cells could lead to their over-representation in cDNA sequencing. For patients, the naive, central memory and Treg TCRB repertoires appeared more alike than for healthy donors.

The CDR3 is 17 residues long. V gave up 0 bases and J gave up 0 bases, with 10 bases separating them. Germline V gene data show CDR1 as SGHRS and CDR2 as YFSETQ. The study reverse transcribed the entire isolated RNA, so it sequenced expressed TCRB transcripts. The table came from immunoSEQ multiplex PCR; TCRdb's copy has only in-frame clones and leaves some out. The sample yields 330,000 or so clones, about 18% seen once. The sequenced sample was naive CD4+ T cells from blood. This chain links TRBV5-1 with TRBJ2-6, with D unclear. This TCR was recovered from a woman between 18 and 29 years old in good health. This CDR3 is CASSLAVSNSGANVLTF. In nucleotides, the CDR3 is TGCGCCAGCAGCTTGGCCGTTAGTAACTCTGGGGCCAACGTCCTGACTTTC.